Shown below are 2 T cell receptor beta chains from a single sample sequenced in a study of CD8+ T cells in alopecia areata. Extracted RNA was reverse transcribed, and the resulting cDNA served as sequencing template. TCRdb's copy holds only in-frame clones and misses some; the assay was immunoSEQ multiplex PCR. The sample shows 130,000 to 150,000 clones, roughly 46% of them seen only once. The sample in question was CD4+ T cells sorted from blood, obtained at week 0. These receptors all come from a human donor with alopecia areata.

V usage is TRBV29-1 and J usage is TRBJ2-3, with D hard to call. Germline V gives CDR1 SQVTM, CDR2 ANQGSEA. Trimming removed 6 bases at V and 4 bases at J, with 11 bases between. The CDR3 is 12 residues long. The DNA of the CDR3 is TGCAGCGTAGTACTCCCTCCAGATACGCAGTATTTT. Its protein is CSVVLPPDTQYF.

In this sample, this clone turned up a few times. V is TRBV10-3 and J is TRBJ2-5; the D gene is possibly TRBD2 (5 bases). Germline V gene data show CDR1 as ENHRY and CDR2 as SYGVKD. This CDR3 is built from 13 residues. V lost 2 bases and J lost 4, with 8 bases in between. The CDR3 bases are TGTGCCATCAGTGAGCGGGGTGGAGAGACCCAGTACTTC. Its translation: CAISERGGETQYF.